The T cell receptor (beta chain) under discussion was sequenced for a study of T-cell reconstitution after alpha-beta-depleted transplantation in children. Unique molecular identifiers were built into the TCRbeta library. Each CDR3 protein is one row after TCRdb ran MiXCR on the PCR reads. The sample holds about 230,000 distinct CDR3 sequences, approximately 9.7% seen once. The CDR3 contains 13 residues. Trimming cost V 0 bases and J 8 bases, with 9 bases left between them. CDR1 SGHRS and CDR2 YFSETQ come from the germline V gene. This clonotype has at least ten counts. This sequence was found in a human donor who donated a stem cell graft to a child with SCID. The sequenced sample was PBMCs from the stem cell graft donor, obtained from the stem cell graft. V usage is TRBV5-1 and J usage is TRBJ2-1, with D perhaps given as TRBD1 or TRBD2 (5 bases each). CDR3: CASSLVRGDEQFF. Here the CDR3 DNA reads TGCGCCAGCAGCTTGGTGAGGGGCGATGAGCAGTTCTTC.